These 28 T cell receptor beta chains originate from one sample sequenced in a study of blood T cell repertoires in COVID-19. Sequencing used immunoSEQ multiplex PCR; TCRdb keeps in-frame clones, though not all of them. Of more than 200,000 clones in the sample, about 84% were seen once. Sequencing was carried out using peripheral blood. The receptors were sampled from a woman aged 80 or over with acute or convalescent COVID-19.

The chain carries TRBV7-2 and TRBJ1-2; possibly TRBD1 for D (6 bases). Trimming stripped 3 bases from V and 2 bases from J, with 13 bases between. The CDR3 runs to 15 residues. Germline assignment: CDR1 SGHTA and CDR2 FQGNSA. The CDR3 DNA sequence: TGTGCCAGCAGCTTTTCAACAGGGTTCAACTATGGCTACACCTTC. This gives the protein CASSFSTGFNYGYTF. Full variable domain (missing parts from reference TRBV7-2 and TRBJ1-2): GAGVSQSPSNKVTEKGKDVELRCDPISGHTALYWYRQSLGQGLEFLIYFQGNSAPDKSGLPSDRFSAERTGGSVSTLTIQRTQQEDSAVYLCASSFSTGFNYGYTFGSGTRLTVV.

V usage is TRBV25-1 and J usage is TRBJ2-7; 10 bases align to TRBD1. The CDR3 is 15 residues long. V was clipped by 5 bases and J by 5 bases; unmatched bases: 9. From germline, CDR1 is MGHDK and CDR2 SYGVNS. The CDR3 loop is CASSLTRTGGNEQYF. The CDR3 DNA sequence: TGTGCCAGCAGTCTAACCCGGACAGGGGGGAACGAGCAGTACTTC.

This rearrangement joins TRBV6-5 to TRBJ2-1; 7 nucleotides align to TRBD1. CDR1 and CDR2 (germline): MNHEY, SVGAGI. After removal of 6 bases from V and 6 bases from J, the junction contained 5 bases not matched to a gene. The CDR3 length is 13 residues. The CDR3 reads CASRRDSSNEQFF. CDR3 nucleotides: TGTGCCAGCAGGAGGGACAGTTCCAATGAGCAGTTCTTC.

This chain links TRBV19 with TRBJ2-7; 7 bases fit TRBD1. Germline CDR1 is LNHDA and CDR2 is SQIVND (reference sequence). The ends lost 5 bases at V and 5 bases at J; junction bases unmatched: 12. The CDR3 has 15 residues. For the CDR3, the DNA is TGTGCCAGTAGTCCGTTCGGGACAGAAGGGCACGAGCAGTACTTC. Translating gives CASSPFGTEGHEQYF.

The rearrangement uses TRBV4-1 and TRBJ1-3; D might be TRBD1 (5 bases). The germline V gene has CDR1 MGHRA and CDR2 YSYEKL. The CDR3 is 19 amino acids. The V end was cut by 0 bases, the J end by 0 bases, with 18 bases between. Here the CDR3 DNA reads TGCGCCAGCAGCCAAGAGGGGGGAAGGAGTATCCCCTCTGGAAACACCATATATTTT. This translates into CASSQEGGRSIPSGNTIYF.

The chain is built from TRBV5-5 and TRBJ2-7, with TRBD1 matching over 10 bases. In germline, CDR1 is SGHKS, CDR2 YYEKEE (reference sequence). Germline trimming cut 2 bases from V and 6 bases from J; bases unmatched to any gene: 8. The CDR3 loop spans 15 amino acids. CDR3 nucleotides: TGTGCCAGCAGCTTCCGACAGGGGGCCGGCGGCGAGCAGTACTTC. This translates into CASSFRQGAGGEQYF.

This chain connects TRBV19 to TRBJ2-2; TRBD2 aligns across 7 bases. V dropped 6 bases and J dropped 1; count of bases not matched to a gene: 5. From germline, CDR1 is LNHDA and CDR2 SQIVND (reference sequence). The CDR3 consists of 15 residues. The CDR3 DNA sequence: TGTGCCAGTAGAGAGCTAGCGGAGAACACCGGGGAGCTGTTTTTT. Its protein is CASRELAENTGELFF.

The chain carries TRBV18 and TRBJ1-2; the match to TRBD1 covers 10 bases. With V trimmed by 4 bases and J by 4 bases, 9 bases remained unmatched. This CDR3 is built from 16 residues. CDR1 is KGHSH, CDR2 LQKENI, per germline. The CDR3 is CASSHGTGDALYGYTF. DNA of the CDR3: TGTGCCAGCTCACACGGGACAGGGGACGCCCTCTATGGCTACACCTTC.

The CDR3 here is CASSRTSGEGQFF. DNA for the CDR3: TGCGCCAGCAGTAGGACTAGCGGGGAAGGGCAGTTCTTC. The rearrangement links TRBV5-1 to TRBJ2-1; 12 nucleotides agree with TRBD2. Germline CDR1 and CDR2: SGHRS and YFSETQ. The CDR3 totals 13 residues. J lost 12 bases, V lost 5 bases, and 6 bases had no gene match.

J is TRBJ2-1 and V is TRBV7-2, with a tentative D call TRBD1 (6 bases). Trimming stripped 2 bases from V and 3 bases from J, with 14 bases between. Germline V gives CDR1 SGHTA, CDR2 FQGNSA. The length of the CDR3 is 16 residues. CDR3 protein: CASSLHGTGSYNEQFF. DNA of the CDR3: TGTGCCAGCAGCTTACATGGTACAGGGAGCTACAATGAGCAGTTCTTC. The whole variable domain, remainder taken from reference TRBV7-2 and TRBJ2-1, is GAGVSQSPSNKVTEKGKDVELRCDPISGHTALYWYRQSLGQGLEFLIYFQGNSAPDKSGLPSDRFSAERTGGSVSTLTIQRTQQEDSAVYLCASSLHGTGSYNEQFFGPGTRLTVL.

In DNA, the CDR3 is TGTGCCAGCAGTCGACAGATTTATGGCTACACCTTC. This sequence encodes CASSRQIYGYTF. The chain couples TRBV12-3 or TRBV12-4 to TRBJ1-2, with D perhaps TRBD1 (5 bases). The CDR3 extends over 12 amino acids. V lost 5 bases to trimming and J lost 5 bases, with 9 bases between them.

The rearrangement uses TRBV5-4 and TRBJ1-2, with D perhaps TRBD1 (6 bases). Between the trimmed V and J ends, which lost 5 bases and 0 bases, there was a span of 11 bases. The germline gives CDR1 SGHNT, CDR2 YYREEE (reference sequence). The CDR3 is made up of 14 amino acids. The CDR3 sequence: CASSGDRPNYGYTF. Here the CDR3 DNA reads TGTGCCAGCAGTGGAGACAGGCCTAACTATGGCTACACCTTC. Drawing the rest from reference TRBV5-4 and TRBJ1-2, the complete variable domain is ETGVTQSPTHLIKTRGQQVTLRCSSQSGHNTVSWYQQALGQGPQFIFQYYREEENGRGNFPPRFSGLQFPNYSSELNVNALELDDSALYLCASSGDRPNYGYTFGSGTRLTVV.

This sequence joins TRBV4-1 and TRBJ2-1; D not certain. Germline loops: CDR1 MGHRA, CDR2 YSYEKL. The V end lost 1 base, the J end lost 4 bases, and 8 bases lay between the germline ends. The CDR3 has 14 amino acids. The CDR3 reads CASSQVRGYNEQFF. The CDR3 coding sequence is TGCGCCAGCAGCCAAGTCCGCGGATACAATGAGCAGTTCTTC.

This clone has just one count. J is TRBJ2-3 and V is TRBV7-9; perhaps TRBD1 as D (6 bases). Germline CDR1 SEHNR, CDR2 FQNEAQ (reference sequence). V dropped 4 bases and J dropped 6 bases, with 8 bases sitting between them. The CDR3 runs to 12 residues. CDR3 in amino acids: CASSSRGDTQYF. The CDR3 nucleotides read TGTGCCAGCAGCTCCAGGGGTGATACGCAGTATTTT.

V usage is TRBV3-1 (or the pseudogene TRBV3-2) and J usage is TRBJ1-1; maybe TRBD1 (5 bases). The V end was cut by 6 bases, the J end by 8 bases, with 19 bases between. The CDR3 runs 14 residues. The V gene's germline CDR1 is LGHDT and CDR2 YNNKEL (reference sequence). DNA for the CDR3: TGTGCCAGCAGTCGTGTGGCAGGGCGAGTAGAAGCTTTCTTT. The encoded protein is CASSRVAGRVEAFF.

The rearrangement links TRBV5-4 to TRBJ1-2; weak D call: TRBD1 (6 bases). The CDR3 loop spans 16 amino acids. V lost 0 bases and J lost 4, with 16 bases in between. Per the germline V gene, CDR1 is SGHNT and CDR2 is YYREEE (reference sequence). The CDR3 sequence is CASSLGDTGRSYGYTF. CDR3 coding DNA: TGTGCCAGCAGCTTGGGCGATACAGGGCGAAGCTATGGCTACACCTTC.

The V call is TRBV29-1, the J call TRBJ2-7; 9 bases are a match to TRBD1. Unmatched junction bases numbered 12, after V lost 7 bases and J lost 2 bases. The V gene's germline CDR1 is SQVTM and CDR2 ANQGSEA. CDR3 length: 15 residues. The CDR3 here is CSDLRDREGTYEQYF. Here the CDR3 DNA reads TGCAGCGACCTGAGGGACAGGGAGGGTACCTACGAGCAGTACTTC.

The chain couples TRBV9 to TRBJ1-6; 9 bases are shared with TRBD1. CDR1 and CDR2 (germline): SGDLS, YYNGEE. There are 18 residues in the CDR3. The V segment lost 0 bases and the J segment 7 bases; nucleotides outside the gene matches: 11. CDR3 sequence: CASSVAGGTTGGNSPLHF. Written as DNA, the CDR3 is TGTGCCAGCAGCGTAGCTGGGGGAACGACAGGGGGAAATTCACCCCTCCACTTT.

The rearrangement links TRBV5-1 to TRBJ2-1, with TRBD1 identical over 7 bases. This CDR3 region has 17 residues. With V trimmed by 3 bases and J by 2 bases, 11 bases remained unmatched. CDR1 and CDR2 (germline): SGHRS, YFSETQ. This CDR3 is CASSSDIGQVTYNEQFF. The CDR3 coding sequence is TGCGCCAGCAGCTCCGATATTGGACAGGTTACCTACAATGAGCAGTTCTTC.

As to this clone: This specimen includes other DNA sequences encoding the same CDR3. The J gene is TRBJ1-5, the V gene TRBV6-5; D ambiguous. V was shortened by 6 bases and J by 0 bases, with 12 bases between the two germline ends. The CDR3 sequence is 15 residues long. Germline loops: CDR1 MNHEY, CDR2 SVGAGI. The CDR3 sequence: CASRLTEYSNQPQHF. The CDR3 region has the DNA TGTGCCAGCAGGCTAACAGAATATAGCAATCAGCCCCAGCATTTT.

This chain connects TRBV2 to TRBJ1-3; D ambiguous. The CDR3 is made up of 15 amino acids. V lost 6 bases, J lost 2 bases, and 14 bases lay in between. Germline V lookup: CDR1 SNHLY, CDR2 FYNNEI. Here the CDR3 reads CASSPSGPPGNTIYF. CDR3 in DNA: TGTGCCAGCAGCCCTTCCGGTCCTCCTGGAAACACCATATATTTT.

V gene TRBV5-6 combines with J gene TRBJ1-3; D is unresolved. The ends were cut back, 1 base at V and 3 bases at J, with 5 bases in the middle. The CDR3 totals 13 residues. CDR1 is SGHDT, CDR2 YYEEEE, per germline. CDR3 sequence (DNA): TGTGCCAGCAGCTTGCCCGTTGGAAACACCATATATTTT. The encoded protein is CASSLPVGNTIYF.

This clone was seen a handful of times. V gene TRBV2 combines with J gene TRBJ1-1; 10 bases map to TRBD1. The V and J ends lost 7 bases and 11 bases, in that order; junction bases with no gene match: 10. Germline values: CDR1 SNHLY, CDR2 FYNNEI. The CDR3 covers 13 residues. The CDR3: CASTGPGTGEAFF. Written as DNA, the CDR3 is TGTGCCAGCACGGGACCGGGGACAGGGGAGGCTTTCTTT. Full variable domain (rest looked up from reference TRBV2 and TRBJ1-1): EPEVTQTPSHQVTQMGQEVILRCVPISNHLYFYWYRQILGQKVEFLVSFYNNEISEKSEIFDDQFSVERPDGSNFTLKIRSTKLEDSAMYFCASTGPGTGEAFFGQGTRLTVV.

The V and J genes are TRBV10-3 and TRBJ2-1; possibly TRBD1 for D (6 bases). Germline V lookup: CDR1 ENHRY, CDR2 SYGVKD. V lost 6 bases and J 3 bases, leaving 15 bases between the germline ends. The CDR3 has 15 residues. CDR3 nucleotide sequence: TGTGCCATCAGCGGACACCCAGGGGACTACAATGAGCAGTTCTTC. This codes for CAISGHPGDYNEQFF.

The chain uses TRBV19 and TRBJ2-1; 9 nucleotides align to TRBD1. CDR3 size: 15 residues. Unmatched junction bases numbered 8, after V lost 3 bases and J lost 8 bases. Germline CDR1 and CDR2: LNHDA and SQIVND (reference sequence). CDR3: CASSIADRGFHEQFF. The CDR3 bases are TGTGCCAGTAGTATCGCGGACAGGGGTTTCCATGAGCAGTTCTTC.

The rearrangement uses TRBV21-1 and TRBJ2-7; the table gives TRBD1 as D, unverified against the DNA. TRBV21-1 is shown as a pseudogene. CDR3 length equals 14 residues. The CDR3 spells CASTKGPGTYEQYF. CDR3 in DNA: TGTGCCAGCACCAAGGGGCCCGGAACCTACGAGCAGTACTTC.

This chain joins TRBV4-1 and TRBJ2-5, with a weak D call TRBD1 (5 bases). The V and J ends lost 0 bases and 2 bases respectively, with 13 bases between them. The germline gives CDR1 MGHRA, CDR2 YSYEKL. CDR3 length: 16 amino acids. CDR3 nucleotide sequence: TGCGCCAGCAGCCAAGATATGGGGCAGGGACAAGAGACCCAGTACTTC. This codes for CASSQDMGQGQETQYF.

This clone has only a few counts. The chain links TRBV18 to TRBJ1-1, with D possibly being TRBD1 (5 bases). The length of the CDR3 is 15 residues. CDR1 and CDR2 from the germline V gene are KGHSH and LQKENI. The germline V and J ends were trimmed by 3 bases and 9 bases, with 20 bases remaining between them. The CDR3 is CASSPPGLTFSQAFF. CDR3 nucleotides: TGTGCCAGCTCACCCCCGGGACTCACATTTTCCCAAGCTTTCTTT.